This TCR beta chain was profiled in a study of blood T cell repertoires in COVID-19. Study information: Donors in the United States, Italy and Spain gave samples during acute or convalescent COVID-19. T cells, B-cell-depleted T cells, or PBMCs supplied cDNA or gDNA.

Original handling: For nucleated cells, counts were estimated from reference gene primer amplification. Measured with immunoSEQ multiplex PCR; TCRdb has only the in-frame clones, and not every one. V and J calls and clone size are given by that table; D and trimming were obtained from the DNA. The sample consists of about 180,000 clones, around 80% of them appearing once. CDR1 and CDR2 from the germline V gene are SEHNR and FQNEAQ (reference sequence). The V gene lost 1 base and the J gene lost 3 bases, with 9 bases spanning the gap. CDR3 length: 15 amino acids. This sequence was found in a man aged 65 to 85 with active or convalescent COVID-19. This sequence joins TRBV7-9 and TRBJ2-2; TRBD2 is a possible D gene (5 bases). Material: peripheral blood. CDR3 DNA: TGTGCCAGCAGCTTAGGGGAGACTCACACCGGGGAGCTGTTTTTT. Protein product: CASSLGETHTGELFF.